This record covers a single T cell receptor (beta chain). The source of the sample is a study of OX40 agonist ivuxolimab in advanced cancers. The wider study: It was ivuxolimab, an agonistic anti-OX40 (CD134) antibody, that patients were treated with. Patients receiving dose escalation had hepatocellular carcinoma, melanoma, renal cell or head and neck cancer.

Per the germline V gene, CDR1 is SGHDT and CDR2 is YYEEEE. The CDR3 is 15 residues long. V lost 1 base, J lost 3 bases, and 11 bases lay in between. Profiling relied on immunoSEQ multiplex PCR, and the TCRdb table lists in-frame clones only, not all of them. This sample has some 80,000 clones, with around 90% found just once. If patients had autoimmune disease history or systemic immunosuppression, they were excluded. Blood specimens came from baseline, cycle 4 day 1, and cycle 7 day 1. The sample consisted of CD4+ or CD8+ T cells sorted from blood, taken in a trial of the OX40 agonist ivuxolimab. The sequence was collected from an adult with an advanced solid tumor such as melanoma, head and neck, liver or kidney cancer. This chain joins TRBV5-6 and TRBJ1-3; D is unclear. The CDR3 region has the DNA TGTGCCAGCAGCTTGTCTCCAATTCGTGGAAACACCATATATTTT. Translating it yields CASSLSPIRGNTIYF.